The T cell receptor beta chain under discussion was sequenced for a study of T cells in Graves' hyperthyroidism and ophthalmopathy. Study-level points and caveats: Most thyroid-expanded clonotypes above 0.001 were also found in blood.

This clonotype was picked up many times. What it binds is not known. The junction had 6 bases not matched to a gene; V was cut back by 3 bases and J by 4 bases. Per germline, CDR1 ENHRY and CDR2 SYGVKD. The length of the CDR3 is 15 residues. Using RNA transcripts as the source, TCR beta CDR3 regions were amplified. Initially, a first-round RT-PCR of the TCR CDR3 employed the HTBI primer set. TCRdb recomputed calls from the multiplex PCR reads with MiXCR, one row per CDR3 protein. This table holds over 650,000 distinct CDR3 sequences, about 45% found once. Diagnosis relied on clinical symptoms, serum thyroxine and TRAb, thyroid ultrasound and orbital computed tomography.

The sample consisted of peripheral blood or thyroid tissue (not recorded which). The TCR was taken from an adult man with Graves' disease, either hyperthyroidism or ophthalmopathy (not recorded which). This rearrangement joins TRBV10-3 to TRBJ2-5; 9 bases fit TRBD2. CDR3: CAISEIAGVGETQYF. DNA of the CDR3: TGTGCCATCAGTGAAATAGCGGGAGTGGGAGAGACCCAGTACTTC.